The 14 T cell receptor beta chains below come from one sample, sequenced in a study of blood T cell repertoires in COVID-19. Here immunoSEQ multiplex PCR was the method, and the copy in TCRdb shows in-frame clones only, minus some. The table has around 190,000 clones, 88% seen once; the top ten hold 1.5% to 2%. The specimen was peripheral blood. All receptors derive from a man between 18 and 35 years old with active or convalescent COVID-19.

V gene TRBV3-1 (or the pseudogene TRBV3-2) combines with J gene TRBJ2-7; 10 bases align to TRBD1. V shed 4 bases and J 6 bases; nucleotides not matched to a gene: 6. Germline V gene sequence: CDR1 LGHDT, CDR2 YNNKEL (reference sequence). The CDR3 extends over 14 amino acids. The CDR3 spells CASSLRQGAGEQYF. In nucleotides, the CDR3 is TGTGCCAGCAGCCTAAGACAGGGGGCCGGCGAGCAGTACTTC.

This clone was counted a few times. The chain joins TRBV2 to TRBJ1-4; D may be TRBD1 (5 bases). The CDR3 is 14 amino acids. V lost 5 bases, J lost 7 bases, and 14 bases lay in between. CDR1 and CDR2 from the germline V gene are SNHLY and FYNNEI. The CDR3 sequence is CASSYQGFAEKLFF. CDR3 nucleotides: TGTGCCAGCAGTTACCAGGGCTTTGCTGAAAAACTGTTTTTT.

This chain links TRBV7-2 with TRBJ1-1, with no clear D. V was pared by 4 bases and J by 5 bases, with 11 bases between. The germline V gene encodes CDR1 SGHTA and CDR2 FQGNSA. The CDR3 loop spans 13 amino acids. CDR3 protein: CASSSIRFTEAFF. DNA for the CDR3: TGTGCCAGCAGCTCGATCAGGTTTACTGAAGCTTTCTTT.

The gene calls are TRBV27 and TRBJ2-1; 12 bases fit TRBD2. With V trimmed by 5 bases and J by 3 bases, 5 bases remained unmatched. Germline CDR1 and CDR2: MNHEY and SMNVEV (reference sequence). The CDR3 has 16 residues. This CDR3 is CASSPSGGALYNEQFF. CDR3 sequence (DNA): TGTGCCAGCAGTCCTAGCGGGGGGGCTCTCTACAATGAGCAGTTCTTC.

The table lists this clone with a few counts. The chain links TRBV7-3 to TRBJ1-1; TRBD1 agrees at 7 bases. The germline CDR1 and CDR2 sequences are SGHTA and FQGTGA. The CDR3 length is 14 residues. J lost 1 base, V lost 5 bases, and 4 bases had no gene match. This chain's CDR3 is CASSPGTANTEAFF. The CDR3 DNA follows: TGTGCCAGCAGCCCCGGGACAGCGAACACTGAAGCTTTCTTT. Based on the CDR3 plus reference TRBV7-3 and TRBJ1-1, the full variable domain is GAGVSQTPSNKVTEKGKYVELRCDPISGHTALYWYRQSLGQGPEFLIYFQGTGAADDSGLPNDRFFAVRPEGSVSTLKIQRTERGDSAVYLCASSPGTANTEAFFGQGTRLTVV.

The rearrangement joins TRBV7-9 to TRBJ1-6; the D gene is possibly TRBD1 (5 bases). Germline V lookup: CDR1 SEHNR, CDR2 FQNEAQ (reference sequence). Trimming stripped 3 bases from V and 3 bases from J, with 15 bases between. The CDR3 runs to 17 residues. DNA of the CDR3: TGTGCCAGCAGCTTGGGGAGCTCCGGGGGCTATAATTCACCCCTCCACTTT. Encoded protein: CASSLGSSGGYNSPLHF. The full variable domain, rest sourced from reference TRBV7-9 and TRBJ1-6, is DTGVSQNPRHKITKRGQNVTFRCDPISEHNRLYWYRQTLGQGPEFLTYFQNEAQLEKSRLLSDRFSAERPKGSFSTLEIQRTEQGDSAMYLCASSLGSSGGYNSPLHFGNGTRLTVT.

The chain employs TRBV5-6 and TRBJ2-7; TRBD1 matches 7 bases. The CDR3 totals 12 residues. V was pared by 7 bases and J by 6 bases, with 7 bases of the junction left unmatched. Germline CDR1 SGHDT, CDR2 YYEEEE. CDR3: CASLGGDSEQYF. The DNA of the CDR3 is TGTGCCAGCTTAGGGGGCGACAGCGAGCAGTACTTC.

CDR3 in DNA: TGTGCCAGCAGCTTAGACGGGGGGAGCACCGGGGAGCTGTTTTTT. Its protein product is CASSLDGGSTGELFF. The chain employs TRBV7-2 and TRBJ2-2, with 7 bases identical to TRBD2. Germline values: CDR1 SGHTA, CDR2 FQGNSA. The CDR3 consists of 15 residues. V was clipped by 1 base and J by 4 bases; unmatched bases: 3.

The chain carries TRBV19 and TRBJ1-5, with D tentatively TRBD1 (5 bases). The CDR3 length is 14 residues. Per germline, CDR1 LNHDA and CDR2 SQIVND (reference sequence). Trimming took off 4 bases at V and 5 bases at J, with 12 bases between the two ends. The CDR3 region is CASSTQGYDQPQHF. The CDR3 DNA reads as TGTGCCAGTAGTACTCAGGGTTACGATCAGCCCCAGCATTTT.

The chain joins TRBV3-1 (or the pseudogene TRBV3-2) to TRBJ1-2, with 8 positions matching TRBD1. Germline V gives CDR1 LGHDT, CDR2 YNNKEL (reference sequence). The CDR3 runs to 15 residues. V trimming: 6 bases; J trimming: 0 bases; junction bases outside the gene matches: 6. The CDR3 bases are TGTGCCAGCAGGGAAACAGGGGGACCTAACTATGGCTACACCTTC. This gives the protein CASRETGGPNYGYTF.

The chain carries TRBV29-1 and TRBJ2-7, with 9 bases matching TRBD2. Germline V gene data show CDR1 as SQVTM and CDR2 as ANQGSEA. Germline trimming cut 6 bases from V and 4 bases from J; bases unmatched to any gene: 7. The CDR3 is 13 amino acids. The CDR3 region is CSVAPAGGYEQYF. CDR3 DNA: TGCAGCGTAGCCCCAGCGGGAGGATACGAGCAGTACTTC.

The chain uses TRBV7-8 and TRBJ1-5; D is ambiguous. CDR1 is SGHVS and CDR2 is FQNEAQ in the germline V gene. There are 15 residues in the CDR3. V dropped 5 bases and J dropped 3 bases, with 14 bases sitting between them. CDR3 in amino acids: CASSPLDTNNQPQHF. The CDR3 coding sequence is TGTGCCAGCAGCCCTCTCGACACCAACAATCAGCCCCAGCATTTT.

The chain combines TRBV6-1 with TRBJ1-1; no reliable D call. The germline CDR1 and CDR2 sequences are MNHNS and SASEGT. The CDR3 length is 14 residues. V lost 1 base to trimming and J lost 7 bases, with 13 bases between them. The CDR3 nucleotides are TGTGCCAGCAGTGAAGGTCGGCTATCGGGTGAAGCTTTCTTT. Translating gives CASSEGRLSGEAFF.

The chain uses TRBV30 and TRBJ1-3; 9 bases are a match to TRBD1. CDR3 length: 18 residues. The germline V gene has CDR1 GTSNPN and CDR2 SVGIG (reference sequence). V lost 2 bases, J lost 1 base, and 12 bases stayed unmatched. The CDR3 DNA reads TGTGCCTGGAGTTATCCCTCTGGGACAGGGCGGTCTGGAAACACCATATATTTT. Its translation is CAWSYPSGTGRSGNTIYF.